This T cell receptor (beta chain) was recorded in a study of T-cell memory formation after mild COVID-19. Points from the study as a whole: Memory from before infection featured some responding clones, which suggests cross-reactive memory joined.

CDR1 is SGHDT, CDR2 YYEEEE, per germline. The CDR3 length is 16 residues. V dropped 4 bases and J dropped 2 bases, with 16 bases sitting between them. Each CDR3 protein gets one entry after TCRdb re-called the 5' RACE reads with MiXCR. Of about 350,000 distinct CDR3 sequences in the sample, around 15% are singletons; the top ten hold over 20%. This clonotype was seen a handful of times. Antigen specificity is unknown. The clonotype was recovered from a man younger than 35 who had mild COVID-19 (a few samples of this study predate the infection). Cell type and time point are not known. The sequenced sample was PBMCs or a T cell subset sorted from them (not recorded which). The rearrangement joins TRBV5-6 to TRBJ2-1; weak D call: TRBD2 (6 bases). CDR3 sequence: CASSPSGTGAYNEQFF. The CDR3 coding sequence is TGTGCCAGCAGCCCGTCCGGGACGGGAGCCTACAATGAGCAGTTCTTC.